The next 13 T cell receptor beta chains were all read from a single sample in a study of T cell repertoires in cytomegalovirus infection (dated by TCRdb to about 2019). TCRdb records Illumina HiSeq 1500 as the sequencer. TCRdb itself trimmed the public reads at Q25 with fastp, ran MiXCR and retained productive beta chains. A single entry per CDR3 protein holds the most common genes and DNA from its merged rows. The sample table contains about 360,000 distinct CDR3 sequences; only one count was recorded for about a sixth of them. The biggest ten clones account for under 9% of the sample. Sequencing input: PBMCs. The origin of the receptors is a human donor in good health (CMV status not recorded). Some clones in this sample may be carry-over from other donors' samples.

This clonotype was observed many times. The CDR3 DNA reads TGTGCCAGCAGCTTATCCCCCGAGTTAGGAGATACGCAGTATTTT. The encoded protein is CASSLSPELGDTQYF. This chain joins TRBV7-8 and TRBJ2-3; unclear D gene. Trimming pared 2 bases from V and 5 bases from J, leaving 14 bases between. The CDR3 runs 15 residues. From germline, CDR1 is SGHVS and CDR2 FQNEAQ.

This clonotype was counted many times. The chain links TRBV7-8 to TRBJ1-1; no clear D gene. CDR1 and CDR2 (germline): SGHVS, FQNEAQ. Trimming stripped 2 bases from V and 4 bases from J, with 11 bases between. The CDR3 is 14 amino acids. The CDR3 protein is CASSLQFEGTEAFF. CDR3 sequence (DNA): TGTGCCAGCAGCTTACAATTTGAGGGCACTGAAGCTTTCTTT.

Ten or more counts support this clonotype. J is TRBJ1-4 and V is TRBV7-6; 7 nucleotides line up with TRBD1. The CDR3 totals 15 residues. The trim removed 6 bases at V and 4 bases at J, leaving 8 bases unmatched. From germline, CDR1 is SGHVS and CDR2 FNYEAQ. This CDR3 reads CASRLRDSYNEKLFF. CDR3 in DNA: TGTGCCAGCAGATTACGGGACAGCTATAATGAAAAACTGTTTTTT.

V is TRBV2 and J is TRBJ1-5; D possibly corresponds to TRBD1 (6 bases). Germline V gene sequence: CDR1 SNHLY, CDR2 FYNNEI. V dropped 7 bases and J dropped 3 bases, with 10 bases sitting between them. This CDR3 is built from 13 residues. The CDR3 sequence is CASTGQNNQPQHF. The CDR3, as DNA: TGTGCCAGCACAGGACAGAACAATCAGCCCCAGCATTTT.

There are a few counts of this clonotype. The V and J genes are TRBV18 and TRBJ1-1; no clear D gene. Looked up from germline, CDR1 is KGHSH and CDR2 is LQKENI. Trimming left V 1 base short and J 4 bases short, with 10 bases between. This CDR3 has 14 residues. The CDR3 nucleotides are TGTGCCAGCTCACCACGATCGACGGGCACTGAAGCTTTCTTT. It yields the protein CASSPRSTGTEAFF.

This chain uses TRBV23-1 with TRBJ2-1; D may be TRBD1 (6 bases). TRBV23-1 is given ORF status, its function remaining uncertain. This CDR3 comprises 11 residues. V lost 8 bases, J lost 10 bases, and 12 bases lay in between. The DNA for the CDR3 is TGCGCCAGCTGCGCCGGGACAGAGCAGTTCTTC. Translating gives CASCAGTEQFF.

The gene calls are TRBV5-1 and TRBJ2-7; D uncertain. The CDR3 is 14 amino acids. Germline loops: CDR1 SGHRS, CDR2 YFSETQ. V was shortened by 1 base and J by 2 bases, with 10 bases between the two germline ends. The CDR3 DNA sequence: TGCGCCAGCAGCTTGCAAGGGATACCCTACGAGCAGTACTTC. Translated: CASSLQGIPYEQYF.

This clonotype was seen repeatedly, ten times or more. This chain uses TRBV24-1 with TRBJ2-1; 10 positions match TRBD1. The CDR3 is 16 residues long. Germline-derived CDR1 and CDR2 are KGHDR and SFDVKD. V lost 3 bases to trimming and J lost 8 bases; unmatched junction nucleotides: 9. CDR3 in amino acids: CATSDPRTGGFDEQFF. CDR3 DNA: TGTGCCACCAGTGATCCGAGGACAGGGGGATTCGATGAGCAGTTCTTC.

This clonotype was detected many times. This rearrangement joins TRBV7-8 to TRBJ2-1, with 7 bases that match TRBD1. V lost 4 bases, J lost 5 bases, and 5 bases stayed unmatched. Germline CDR1 is SGHVS and CDR2 is FQNEAQ. This CDR3 region has 14 residues. Written as DNA, the CDR3 is TGTGCCAGCAGCTACAGGACAGGCCACAATGAGCAGTTCTTC. This encodes CASSYRTGHNEQFF.

The J gene is TRBJ2-7, the V gene TRBV15; TRBD1 matches at 7 bases. CDR3 length: 13 amino acids. Germline CDR1 is LNHNV and CDR2 is YYDKDF (reference sequence). V trimming: 1 base; J trimming: 4 bases; junction bases outside the gene matches: 1. The CDR3 region is CATSRVTGYEQYF. For the CDR3, the DNA is TGTGCCACCAGCAGAGTGACAGGGTACGAGCAGTACTTC.

This clonotype came up many times. V usage is TRBV7-9 and J usage is TRBJ2-3, with D possibly TRBD2 on 5 matching bases. V lost 3 bases to trimming and J lost 5 bases, with 9 bases between them. This CDR3 is built from 13 residues. Looked up from germline, CDR1 is SEHNR and CDR2 is FQNEAQ (reference sequence). The DNA for the CDR3 is TGTGCCAGCAGCTTCGGACTGGTAGATACGCAGTATTTT. As protein: CASSFGLVDTQYF.

This chain connects TRBV7-9 to TRBJ1-1; tentative D call: TRBD1 (5 bases). The germline V gene encodes CDR1 SEHNR and CDR2 FQNEAQ (reference sequence). This CDR3 is 13 amino acids long. V was pared by 9 bases and J by 2 bases, with 13 bases between. The CDR3 spells CASTPTENTEAFF. The CDR3 DNA reads TGTGCCAGTACACCGACAGAAAACACTGAAGCTTTCTTT.

The V call is TRBV7-2, the J call TRBJ1-1; D is unclear. The germline CDR1 and CDR2 sequences are SGHTA and FQGNSA. Trimming shortened V by 2 bases and J by 8 bases, and 9 bases separated the two germline ends. This CDR3 has 12 residues. CDR3 region: CASSLNQAEAFF. Written as DNA, the CDR3 is TGTGCCAGCAGCTTAAATCAGGCCGAAGCTTTCTTT.